A selection of T cell receptor beta chains follows, all from one sample in a study of blood T cell repertoires in COVID-19. The assay was immunoSEQ multiplex PCR, and TCRdb's table has in-frame clones only and misses some. Here the sample spans about 190,000 clones, roughly 84% being singletons. Sequencing was performed on PBMCs or T cells enriched from blood (not recorded which). The receptor source for this set is a woman aged 25 to 39 who had recovered from COVID-19. The CDR3 runs from the conserved cysteine through the conserved F or W. D genes are given only for firm matches. The size field is filled for only some rows; it gives once, few, many or a size class.

abundance | j_gene | d_gene | v_gene | CDR3nt | CDR3aa
NA | TRBJ1-4 | TRBD1 | TRBV18 | TGTGCCAGCTCACCAGCCGGGACAGGGATTAATGAAAAACTGTTTTTT | CASSPAGTGINEKLFF
NA | TRBJ1-1 | TRBD1 | TRBV24-1 | TGTGCCACCAGAAAAACAGGGGGCGCGGCTGAAGCTTTCTTT | CATRKTGGAAEAFF
NA | TRBJ1-2 | TRBD1 | TRBV19 | TGTGCCAGTAGTATTAGACAGGGGCCTGGTTTTGACTACACCTTC | CASSIRQGPGFDYTF
NA | TRBJ2-1 | NA | TRBV27 | TGTGCCAGCAGTGTGAGGGCGGTCAATGAGCAGTTCTTC | CASSVRAVNEQFF
NA | TRBJ2-5 | NA | TRBV24-1 | TGTGCCACCAGTGACACAGACAGATCAGAGACCCAGTACTTC | CATSDTDRSETQYF
NA | TRBJ1-2 | NA | TRBV5-4 | TGTGCCAGCAGCCTCGCGCTGCGGGATGGCTACACCTTC | CASSLALRDGYTF
NA | TRBJ1-6 | NA | TRBV4-2 | TGTGCCAGCAGCCAAGGGGGGGTGTCCTATAATTCACCCCTCCACTTT | CASSQGGVSYNSPLHF
once | TRBJ1-4 | NA | TRBV5-1 | TGCGCCAGCAGAAAATTGGGGGCCACAACTAATGAAAAACTGTTTTTT | CASRKLGATTNEKLFF
NA | TRBJ1-2 | NA | TRBV7-9 | TGTGCCAGCAGCAGTTCCGGGACAAACTATGGCTACACCTTC | CASSSSGTNYGYTF
NA | TRBJ2-1 | NA | TRBV5-1 | TGCGCCAGCAGCTTGGACGGGAGCCCTTACAATGAGCAGTTCTTC | CASSLDGSPYNEQFF
NA | TRBJ2-7 | NA | TRBV19 | TGTGCCAGTAGTCGTGCGACAACCGGGAACCCCTCCTACGAGCAGTACTTC | CASSRATTGNPSYEQYF
NA | TRBJ1-1 | NA | TRBV19 | TGTGCCAGTAGTATAACCCGGACAGTGGGTGGTGGTGAAGCTTTCTTT | CASSITRTVGGGEAFF
once | TRBJ2-5 | NA | TRBV30 | TGTGCCTGGAGTGTACGTCGCGGAGAGACCCAGTACTTC | CAWSVRRGETQYF
NA | TRBJ1-2 | TRBD1 | TRBV18 | TGTGCCAGCTCACAAGGACAGGCGAGAGTCGGCTACACCTTC | CASSQGQARVGYTF
once | TRBJ1-6 | TRBD1 | TRBV5-1 | TGCGCCAGCAGCTCAGGACAGGGGCCGAATTCACCCCTCCACTTT | CASSSGQGPNSPLHF
NA | TRBJ1-4 | NA | TRBV7-2 | TGTGCCAGCAGCCCCCTGCCTATTACGGGGGAAAAACTGTTTTTT | CASSPLPITGEKLFF
NA | TRBJ2-3 | TRBD2 | TRBV11-2 | TGTGCCAGTCAAAGGGAGGGAGTGTGGACAGATACGCAGTATTTT | CASQREGVWTDTQYF
NA | TRBJ1-1 | NA | TRBV29-1 | TGCAGCGTCAGAGCGATATTGAACACTGAAGCTTTCTTT | CSVRAILNTEAFF
NA | TRBJ1-1 | NA | TRBV2 | TGTGCCAGCACCCTGGGCATTGAAGCTTTCTTT | CASTLGIEAFF
NA | TRBJ2-2 | TRBD2 | TRBV9 | TGTGCCAGCAGCCTAAGGACTAGCGGAAACACCGGGGAGCTGTTTTTT | CASSLRTSGNTGELFF
NA | TRBJ2-1 | NA | TRBV7-3 | TGTGCCAGCAGCCTGGTGCCGGGAAAGGGTGAGCAGTTCTTC | CASSLVPGKGEQFF
NA | TRBJ2-1 | NA | TRBV4-1 | TGCGCCAGCAGCCAACAAGGGGTTAACAATGAGCAGTTCTTC | CASSQQGVNNEQFF
NA | TRBJ1-6 | NA | TRBV5-8 | TGTGCCAGCAGCTTCGGGTCTTTGAGCAATTCACCCCTCCACTTT | CASSFGSLSNSPLHF
NA | TRBJ2-1 | TRBD1 | TRBV28 | TGTGCCAGCAGTCGTCCGACTGACAGGGGGTGGGGAGCGGAGCAGTTCTTC | CASSRPTDRGWGAEQFF
NA | TRBJ2-3 | NA | TRBV28 | TGTGCCAGCAGTTTTGCTCTTAAGAGAGATACGCAGTATTTT | CASSFALKRDTQYF
NA | TRBJ1-1 | TRBD1 | TRBV4-2 | TGTGCCAGCAGCCAGGCAGATCGACAGGGGGCGAGGACTGAAGCTTTCTTT | CASSQADRQGARTEAFF
many | TRBJ1-2 | NA | TRBV19 | TGTGCCAGTAGTACCCTGGACAGAAACTATGGCTACACCTTC | CASSTLDRNYGYTF
once | TRBJ1-6 | TRBD1 | TRBV3-1/TRBV3-2 | TGTGCCAGCAGCCAACGGCAGGGGGGAACTTCACCCCTCCACTTT | CASSQRQGGTSPLHF
NA | TRBJ1-3 | TRBD1 | TRBV9 | TGTGCCAGCAGCGTACAGGGGGCTGACACCATATATTTT | CASSVQGADTIYF
NA | TRBJ1-5 | TRBD1 | TRBV9 | TGTGCCAGCTCCCTCGGGACAGCAGACAATCAGCCCCAGCATTTT | CASSLGTADNQPQHF
NA | TRBJ1-1 | NA | TRBV3-1/TRBV3-2 | TGTGCCAGCAGACTTCAGGGGCCAATGAACACTGAAGCTTTCTTT | CASRLQGPMNTEAFF
once | TRBJ1-3 | NA | TRBV28 | TGTGCCAGCAACTTTCGGTCATCTGGAAACACCATATATTTT | CASNFRSSGNTIYF
once | TRBJ2-1 | TRBD2 | TRBV5-1 | TGCGCCAGCAGCTTGGCCCAGTCGGGGGGGGCCCTGCATGAGCAGTTCTTC | CASSLAQSGGALHEQFF
NA | TRBJ2-1 | TRBD2 | TRBV5-1 | TGCGCCAGCAGCCGCGTCTCGCGGGGGAACAATGAGCAGTTCTTC | CASSRVSRGNNEQFF
NA | TRBJ1-1 | NA | TRBV3-1/TRBV3-2 | TGTGCCAGCAGCCAAGATTTTTCATCCAGGACTGAAGCTTTCTTT | CASSQDFSSRTEAFF
NA | TRBJ1-6 | TRBD1 | TRBV9 | TGTGCCAGCAGCGCCGGACAGGCTAATTCACCCCTCCACTTT | CASSAGQANSPLHF